This T cell receptor (beta chain) is from a study of blood T cell repertoires in COVID-19. Study as a whole: COVID-19 samples from acute and convalescent phases originated in the United States, Italy and Spain. Nucleic acid was either cDNA or gDNA, and it came from T cells, B-cell-depleted T cells, or PBMCs.

Under the authors' procedure: Cell counts per sample came from amplifying reference gene primers. Generated by immunoSEQ multiplex PCR, the TCRdb table keeps only in-frame clones and is missing some. V and J calls and clone size are given by that table; D and trimming were obtained from the DNA. The profile shows some 82,000 clones, about four fifths of them singletons. The CDR3 contains 15 residues. Germline V lookup: CDR1 SEHNR, CDR2 FQNEAQ (reference sequence). V was pared by 5 bases and J by 8 bases, with 21 bases between. The TCR was taken from a man older than 75 with acute or convalescent COVID-19. The genes are TRBV7-9 and TRBJ1-2; perhaps TRBD1 as D (5 bases). Specimen: peripheral blood. CDR3 residues: CASSPQSGGAAGYTF. CDR3 in DNA: TGTGCCAGCAGCCCACAATCGGGAGGGGCAGCGGGCTACACCTTC.